The 16 T cell receptor beta chains below come from one sample, sequenced in a study of a mutant IDH1 vaccine in newly diagnosed glioma. Their antigens remain unidentified. This table comes from immunoSEQ multiplex PCR, and its TCRdb copy is limited to in-frame clones, with some not included. Of 70,000 to 90,000 clones in the sample, about 91% were seen once. The sample's time point: week 5, during vaccination. In every dose of vaccine, 300 ug of mutant IDH1 20-mer peptide was given alongside topical imiquimod. This specimen consisted of PBMCs, obtained from a glioma patient whose treatment included an IDH1 peptide vaccine. All receptors come from a woman aged 50 to 60 with glioma.

The chain uses TRBV29-1 and TRBJ1-1, with TRBD1 matching over 8 bases. The CDR3 consists of 15 residues. J gave up 4 bases and V 7 bases, and 14 bases lay outside the gene matches. CDR1 is SQVTM and CDR2 is ANQGSEA in the germline V gene. The CDR3 region is CSGSQMDRAGTEAFF. DNA for the CDR3: TGCAGCGGATCGCAGATGGACAGGGCTGGCACTGAAGCTTTCTTT.

This CDR3 reads CASTTSDRQEQFF. In DNA form, the CDR3 reads TGTGCCAGCACCACCTCCGACAGGCAAGAGCAGTTCTTC. The chain has TRBV28 and TRBJ2-1; a possible D gene is TRBD1 (6 bases). The germline gives CDR1 MDHEN, CDR2 SYDVKM. This CDR3 region has 13 residues. Trimming took 7 bases from V and 10 from J, leaving 17 bases between them.

The chain has TRBV10-1 and TRBJ2-1; the D is unclear. Per the germline V gene, CDR1 is WNHNN and CDR2 is SYGVQD (reference sequence). CDR3 length: 14 residues. V dropped 2 bases and J dropped 8 bases, with 13 bases sitting between them. Here the CDR3 reads CASSEGDALDEQFF. CDR3 sequence (DNA): TGCGCCAGCAGTGAGGGAGACGCTTTGGATGAGCAGTTCTTC.

V and J are TRBV29-1 and TRBJ1-5; the D is unclear. The CDR3 is 14 residues long. CDR1 is SQVTM, CDR2 ANQGSEA, per germline. Trimming cost V 6 bases and J 4 bases, with 16 bases left between them. The CDR3 sequence: CSVLWAEANQPQHF. The CDR3 region has the DNA TGCAGCGTCCTTTGGGCGGAGGCGAATCAGCCCCAGCATTTT. Full variable domain (remainder filled in from reference TRBV29-1 and TRBJ1-5): SAVISQKPSRDICQRGTSLTIQCQVDSQVTMMFWYRQQPGQSLTLIATANQGSEATYESGFVIDKFPISRPNLTFSTLTVSNMSPEDSSIYLCSVLWAEANQPQHFGDGTRLSIL.

The V gene is TRBV9, the J gene TRBJ1-2, with 8 bases matching TRBD1. The CDR3 length is 16 residues. The V segment lost 1 base and the J segment 6 bases; nucleotides outside the gene matches: 11. Germline CDR1 reads SGDLS; CDR2 reads YYNGEE. CDR3 sequence (DNA): TGTGCCAGCAGCGTAAACCGGGCAGGGGGCGGTGATGGCTACACCTTC. This codes for CASSVNRAGGGDGYTF.

The CDR3 loop is CASSQDTGLAGNEQYF. In DNA, the CDR3 is TGCGCCAGCAGCCAAGATACGGGACTAGCGGGAAACGAGCAGTACTTC. The V call is TRBV4-1, the J call TRBJ2-5, with TRBD2 matching 13 bases. The J call may not be correct, given that the DNA end is closer to TRBJ2-7. The CDR3 covers 16 residues. From germline, CDR1 is MGHRA and CDR2 YSYEKL.

Concerning this clone itself: Relative to the germline gene, one junction end is altered; a read error may explain this. J is TRBJ1-1 and V is TRBV5-1, with 9 bases aligning to TRBD1. The length of the CDR3 is 15 residues. Germline V CDR1 and CDR2: SGHRS, YFSETQ. The CDR3 nucleotides are TGTGCCAGCAGCGCTTTGGGACAGGGGAACACTGAAGCTTTCTTT. Translating it yields CASSALGQGNTEAFF.

V usage is TRBV10-2 and J usage is TRBJ2-5; D might be TRBD1 (5 bases). The end of the DNA fits TRBJ2-7 better, so the J call may be wrong. Germline CDR1 and CDR2: WSHSY and SAAADI. The CDR3 sequence is 13 residues long. The DNA for the CDR3 is TGCGCCAGCAGTAGCAGGGTCACCTACGAGCAGTACTTC. It translates to CASSSRVTYEQYF.

The chain uses TRBV13 and TRBJ2-7, with D unclear. The CDR3 extends over 15 amino acids. CDR1 and CDR2 (germline): PRHDT, FYEKMQ (reference sequence). V lost 6 bases to trimming and J lost 0 bases, with 15 bases between them. The CDR3 nucleotides are TGTGCCAGCAGTTACGGACCGGGTCCCTCCTACGAGCAGTACTTC. Amino acid sequence: CASSYGPGPSYEQYF.

The chain recombines TRBV15 with TRBJ2-7; TRBD2 is a possible D gene (6 bases). The CDR3 loop spans 14 amino acids. Germline loops: CDR1 LNHNV, CDR2 YYDKDF (reference sequence). The V and J ends lost 1 base and 2 bases respectively, with 9 bases between them. The CDR3 region has the DNA TGTGCCACCAGCAGAGCGGGAGAGACCTACGAGCAGTACTTC. It yields the protein CATSRAGETYEQYF.

The chain has TRBV19 and TRBJ1-5, with D perhaps matching TRBD1 (6 bases). Deletions cut 6 bases from V and 1 base from J, with 13 bases between. The CDR3 extends over 15 amino acids. The germline V gene has CDR1 LNHDA and CDR2 SQIVND (reference sequence). The CDR3 spells CASRTQGGSNQPQHF. The CDR3 region has the DNA TGTGCCAGTAGAACACAGGGTGGGAGCAATCAGCCCCAGCATTTT.

The chain couples TRBV11-3 to TRBJ2-5, with D maybe TRBD2 (6 bases). The CDR3 is 14 amino acids. The V gene lost 0 bases and the J gene lost 5 bases, with 10 bases spanning the gap. The germline gives CDR1 SGHNT, CDR2 YENEEA. CDR3 coding DNA: TGTGCCAGCAGCTTAGATGCTGGGGGGGAGACCCAGTACTTC. Its translation is CASSLDAGGETQYF.

The V and J genes are TRBV30 and TRBJ2-7; D is possibly TRBD2 (6 bases). The CDR3 runs 12 residues. V lost 3 bases and J lost 8, with 14 bases in between. CDR1 is GTSNPN, CDR2 SVGIG, per germline (reference sequence). Here the CDR3 reads CAWREGAEKQYF. In DNA, the CDR3 is TGTGCCTGGAGGGAGGGCGCTGAGAAGCAGTACTTC.

This clone was seen only once. The chain joins TRBV30 to TRBJ2-7; TRBD2 matches 12 bases. The V segment lost 5 bases and the J segment 2 bases; nucleotides outside the gene matches: 1. The germline CDR1 and CDR2 sequences are GTSNPN and SVGIG (reference sequence). There are 13 residues in the CDR3. CDR3 in amino acids: CAWRLAGAYEQYF. CDR3 DNA sequence: TGTGCCTGGCGACTAGCGGGAGCCTACGAGCAGTACTTC.

A single count supports this clone. The chain uses TRBV7-9 and TRBJ1-4; D remains unclear. V dropped 1 base and J dropped 6 bases, with 12 bases sitting between them. The CDR3 runs to 15 residues. Germline V gene sequence: CDR1 SEHNR, CDR2 FQNEAQ (reference sequence). The CDR3 DNA is TGTGCCAGCAGCTTAGAGGGCTGGAGCTATGAAAAACTGTTTTTT. This encodes CASSLEGWSYEKLFF.

The chain combines TRBV6-5 with TRBJ2-7, with TRBD1 matching over 7 bases. CDR3 size: 14 residues. J gave up 2 bases and V 6 bases, and 7 bases lay outside the gene matches. Germline CDR1 MNHEY, CDR2 SVGAGI. CDR3 amino acids: CASSYGTATYEQYF. The CDR3 nucleotides read TGTGCCAGCAGCTACGGGACAGCTACCTACGAGCAGTACTTC.